The sequence of this T cell receptor (beta chain) was determined in a study of cytomegalovirus exposure and HLA in healthy donors (dated by TCRdb to about 2017). Concerning the study at large: An earlier analysis of more than 550 of the donors reported 276 Gb of sequence data and 95 million to 140 million unique TCR beta sequences obtained from about 179 million T cells. The T cell repertoires of 666 subjects were profiled by immunosequencing and related to cytomegalovirus serostatus. On average, roughly 200,000 unique TCR beta nucleotide sequences were sequenced per donor among 398 genotyped donors of the cohort, with roughly 20% of those sequences being non-productive. Genome-wide SNP genotypes for about 60% of the 666 donors were used in a later genetic analysis, which treated that subset as a discovery cohort. Several DR-DQ haplotypes were treated as single units for association and clustering because of strong linkage in the cohort. Both class I and class II loci were covered by HLA typing, at four-digit resolution. A separate validation cohort of roughly 130 different subjects was used in addition to the 666-subject first cohort. An early release covering just under 650 HLA-typed donors comprised 250 to 350 gigabases of sequencing data and about 90 million unique TCR sequences. To predict cytomegalovirus infection status, the study brought together high-throughput TCR immunosequencing, statistical association of individual TCRs with disease status, and machine learning. The number of donors typed differed by locus, with roughly 629-640 for A, B, C, DRB1 and DQB1, 522 for DQA1, about 610 for DPA1, and around 460 for DPB1. Donor age, sex, ethnicity and CMV serostatus were compiled together with the repertoire data. All discovery cohort repertoires had been generated on a single sequencing platform. To decide whether each TCR beta V gene segment behaved as functional or pseudogenic, an earlier analysis of some 570 of the donors relied on high-throughput TCR beta sequencing. Of the approximately 400 genotyped donors, about 80% fell in the genetic ancestry cluster associated with self-reported Caucasian donors. The study was designed to test whether signatures of past pathogen exposure could be identified by cataloging public T cell receptors. To study patterns of TCR occurrence, a later analysis re-analyzed previously published TCR beta repertoires from just over 650 donors and added high-resolution HLA genotyping. The later analysis used no new phenotypic data to find candidate immune exposures, relying instead on TCR beta sequences and their occurrence across donors. Paper-wide results and their limitations: The classifier was reported to diagnose cytomegalovirus status with high specificity and sensitivity in both the original cohort and the validation cohort. A further reported finding was that TCR beta sequences accurately predicted the HLA-A and HLA-B alleles for most subjects in the first cohort. Presence/absence analyses assumed roughly uniform sequencing depth across donors, an assumption that may not hold. According to the authors, the approach could potentially be generalized to other disease states and immunological phenotypes. For the cohort, immune exposure information was limited to CMV serostatus. In a later analysis, TCR association rates were found to vary across HLA loci, with the most associated TCRs seen for DRB1 alleles and the fewest for HLA-C alleles. According to a later analysis, parvovirus B19, influenza, CMV and Epstein-Barr virus appeared linked to several top co-occurrence clusters. A later analysis associated approximately 17,000 TCR beta sequences with specific HLA alleles at a false discovery rate of 0.05. Linkage disequilibrium might explain the correlated functional status among segregating V segments, but an unknown experimental factor could not be ruled out. The sequencing pipeline was judged likely to have produced a cluster of highly shared sequence variants as a technical artifact. The study listed 164 TCR beta chains as associated with cytomegalovirus. According to a later analysis, most CMV-associated TCR beta chains appeared to be HLA-restricted, and the HLA associations seemed to be driven largely by CMV exposure. Most TCR sequences were observed very rarely across donors, whereas some public TCRs were present in many individuals. In a later genetic analysis, a missense DCLRE1C variant was associated with V-gene and J-gene trimming of TCR beta chains, and the association was replicated in an independent cohort. The earlier analysis of a few hundred of the donors excluded fewer than 20 rarely observed V segments, including chromosome 9 orphons, because counts were too low. When HLA alleles, especially DR and DQ, strongly co-occurred, TCR associations were difficult to assign to individual alleles. Some IMGT-functional V segments, including TRBV6-2 and TRBV6-3, could not be told apart with the 87-base-pair reads, so those segments were excluded. This cohort had only TCR beta chains sequenced, and the lack of alpha or paired-chain data limited which features could be detected. A few of the identified cytomegalovirus-associated TCR beta chains were confirmed in vitro to be specific for cytomegalovirus antigens. A later analysis found that HLA-associated TCR beta chains were more clonally expanded and had lower generation probabilities than equally common non-associated chains. Because HLA typing was unavailable for some donors at each locus, only the typed subset was used in association tests. In an earlier analysis of a few hundred of the donors, most TCR beta V segments were observed in productive rearrangements about 87% or about 30% of the time, broadly matching IMGT annotations. In a later genetic analysis, fewer N-insertions in productive TCRs were reported among donors in an Asian-associated ancestry cluster than the roughly 640-donor mean.

The germline V gene gives CDR1 as SNHLY and CDR2 as FYNNEI. The cysteine opens and the phenylalanine closes a CDR3 of 14 amino acids. The kept DNA is CDR3 alone, 42 bases in frame from the first base. V has 5 bases trimmed and J has 7 bases trimmed; junction bases matching no gene number 7. The cohort was made up of under 800 healthy bone marrow donors. All cohort members were sampled while nominally healthy, although unrecorded immune exposures were likely present. The donor was CMV seronegative and was included in the group of about 350 seronegative cohort members. A peripheral blood sample was collected from each donor, and TCR beta sequencing was performed on peripheral blood mononuclear cells. The Qiagen DNeasy Blood Extraction Kit was used to extract genomic DNA from the blood cell samples. As for this clone: Its antigen remains unidentified. No much larger clone is present one base from it, and per-base qualities are unavailable.

Library preparation was by the immunoSEQ multiplex PCR assay. The multiplex PCR relied on a mix of 60 forward primers for TCR Vbeta segments and 13 reverse primers for TCR Jbeta segments. A multiplex PCR assay on genomic DNA amplified the CDR3 region of rearranged TCR beta genes. On the Illumina HiSeq System, the amplified TCR beta libraries were sequenced as 87-base-pair reads. Per the authors' processing: A later analysis tallied roughly 80 million unique TCR beta chains across the 550 to 850 repertoires, and about 12 million of those chains were shared by two or more donors. To remove PCR and sequencing errors, raw reads were error-corrected and collapsed into unique sequences using a nearest-neighbor algorithm that merged closely related sequences. V, D and J gene segments were assigned by aligning CDR3 sequences to IMGT reference sequences. Each retained sequence needed at least a six-nucleotide match to both a V gene segment and a J gene segment. Rearrangements were classified as productive when the CDR3 lacked stop codons and remained in frame with V and J, and all other rearrangements were classified as non-productive. CDR3 was defined by IMGT convention, running from the second conserved V-encoded cysteine to the conserved J-encoded phenylalanine. The earlier analysis of some 550 of the donors excluded any sequence lacking an unambiguous match to a single V gene segment. In an earlier analysis of a few hundred of the donors, V segments were called functional above 56.7% productive rearrangements and were called segregating when the between-donor standard deviation exceeded 5%. A statistical classification framework was built for diagnosing cytomegalovirus status from the catalog of TCR beta chain sequences. In a later analysis, TCR nucleotide sequences were compared against IMGT/GENE-DB human TR gene sequences so that V and J genes could be assigned. In a later analysis, CDR3 sequences and most-parsimonious VDJ recombination scenarios were assigned using the TCRdist pipeline. A later analysis defined each TCR beta chain by its CDR3 amino acid sequence plus V-gene family, and excluded reads lacking a unique V-gene family. As a way to deal with suspected cross-contamination and a sequencing artifact, a later analysis dropped 450 to 600 nucleotide sequences that were highly shared and had low generation probability. In a later analysis, a clonal expansion index was calculated for each public chain from normalized within-repertoire ranks of inferred template counts. In a later analysis, generation probabilities were computed with a VDJ recombination model fitted to out-of-frame rearrangements, and the resulting probabilities were checked against IGoR. Hypergeometric tests were used in a later analysis to score TCR-TCR, TCR-HLA and TCR-CMV co-occurrence, with a repertoire-size bias correction applied to the TCR pairs. False discovery rates were estimated in a later analysis by permuting HLA or CMV assignments 20 times. A later analysis grouped co-occurring TCRs with DBSCAN, adding TCRdist sequence similarity when clustering within HLA-allele-positive subsets. For co-occurrence clustering, repertoires with fewer than 30,000 or more than 120,000 public chains were excluded, along with roughly 5 repertoires with anomalous nucleotide sharing. Imported from immuneACCESS, the table was reduced by TCRdb to in-frame sequences with V and J called. These copies leave out some clones; in studies compared against another copy, an unresolved V gene accounts for under half, and the cause of the remainder is not known. The DNA gave D and trimming, while V, J and clone size come from that table. The sample data list 100,000 to 120,000 clones, and 82% of these were observed just once. About 2.7% of the sample belongs to the ten largest clones.

This TCR was recovered from a young woman in good health and CMV-seronegative. Sequencing was performed on PBMCs. The sequence links TRBV2 to TRBJ2-1, with TRBD1 matching 8 junction bases. This receptor has the CDR3 CASSNDRGQNEQFF. Read as DNA, the sequence is TGTGCCAGCAGTAACGACAGGGGCCAGAATGAGCAGTTCTTC.